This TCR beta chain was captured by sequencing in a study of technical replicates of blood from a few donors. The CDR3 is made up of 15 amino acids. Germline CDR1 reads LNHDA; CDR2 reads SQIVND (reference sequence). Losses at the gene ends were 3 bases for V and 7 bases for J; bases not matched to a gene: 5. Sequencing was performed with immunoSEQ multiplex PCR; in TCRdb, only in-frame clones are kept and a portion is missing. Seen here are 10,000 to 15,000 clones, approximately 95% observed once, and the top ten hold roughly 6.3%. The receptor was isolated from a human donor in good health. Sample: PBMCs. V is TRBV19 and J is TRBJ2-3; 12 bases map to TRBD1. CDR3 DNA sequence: TGTGCCAGTAGTATGGGGGGACAGGGGGCTAATACGCAGTATTTT. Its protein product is CASSMGGQGANTQYF. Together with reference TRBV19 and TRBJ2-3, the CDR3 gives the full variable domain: DGGITQSPKYLFRKEGQNVTLSCEQNLNHDAMYWYRQDPGQGLRLIYYSQIVNDFQKGDIAEGYSVSREKKESFPLTVTSAQKNPTAFYLCASSMGGQGANTQYFGPGTRLTVL.